This entry features one T cell receptor (beta chain) sequence. The CDR3 has 16 amino acids. V lost 3 bases and J lost 6, with 20 bases in between. From germline, CDR1 is KGHSH and CDR2 LQKENI. The data are from a study of blood T cell repertoires in COVID-19. About the research overall: Some COVID-19 samples were acute and others convalescent; all came from the United States, Italy and Spain. Nucleic acid was either cDNA or gDNA, and it came from T cells, B-cell-depleted T cells, or PBMCs.

Sequencing used immunoSEQ multiplex PCR; TCRdb keeps in-frame clones, though not all of them. The top ten hold roughly 3.5% of the sample, which has some 64,000 clones, over 75% seen once. The sample comprised peripheral blood. The chain has TRBV18 and TRBJ1-2; maybe TRBD1 (5 bases). The sequence came from a man between 50 and 59 years old with active COVID-19. As DNA, the CDR3 is TGTGCCAGCTCACCGTCCCCCGTTCGGGGGGAGGATGGCTACACCTTC. This gives the protein CASSPSPVRGEDGYTF.